Below are 25 T cell receptor beta chains sequenced from a single sample in a study of regulatory T cells in long-lasting Graves disease. The sample's time point: newly diagnosed GD, antithyroid drugs for less than 3 months. Scientists built the TCR library using RNA that was extracted from PBMCs. HTBI primers from iRepertoire and Arm-PCR of CDR3 regions yielded the TCR beta libraries. Each CDR3 protein is one row after TCRdb ran MiXCR on the multiplex PCR reads. The table has around 400,000 distinct CDR3 sequences, 14% to 15% seen once. These same records also appear under a second study, on T cells in Graves' hyperthyroidism and ophthalmopathy.

This specimen consisted of peripheral blood mononuclear cells (PBMCs), obtained at new diagnosis, from a patient treated with antithyroid drugs. The receptors shown here come from a woman between 40 and 55 years old with Graves disease.

This clonotype showed up many times. The rearrangement joins TRBV29-1 to TRBJ2-7, with D perhaps TRBD1 or TRBD2 (5 bases each). V was shortened by 6 bases and J by 3 bases, with 15 bases between the two germline ends. Germline values: CDR1 SQVTM, CDR2 ANQGSEA. CDR3 length equals 13 residues. The DNA of the CDR3 is TGCAGCGTGGCCGCCGGGACGGACTACGAGCAGTACTTC. It yields the protein CSVAAGTDYEQYF.

This sequence joins TRBV20-1 and TRBJ2-2; weak D call: TRBD2 (7 bases). CDR3 length: 16 amino acids. V lost 0 bases to trimming and J lost 4 bases, with 15 bases between them. The V gene's germline CDR1 is DFQATT and CDR2 SNEGSKA (reference sequence). The CDR3 protein is CSARDGGGGGTGELFF. The CDR3 DNA sequence: TGCAGTGCTAGAGATGGAGGGGGAGGGGGCACCGGGGAGCTGTTTTTT.

This clonotype was recorded at least ten times. V is TRBV7-2 and J is TRBJ2-1; the D gene is possibly TRBD2 (5 bases). This CDR3 is built from 12 residues. Between the trimmed V and J ends, which lost 5 bases and 5 bases, there was a span of 7 bases. From germline, CDR1 is SGHTA and CDR2 FQGNSA. CDR3 in amino acids: CASSILDNEQFF. The CDR3, as DNA: TGTGCCAGCAGCATACTAGACAATGAGCAGTTCTTC.

This clonotype came up many times. The chain uses TRBV6-1 and TRBJ1-1; TRBD1 is a possible D gene (5 bases). The V gene lost 7 bases and the J gene lost 1 base, with 16 bases spanning the gap. The germline V gene encodes CDR1 MNHNS and CDR2 SASEGT. CDR3 length equals 15 residues. In DNA, the CDR3 is TGTGCCAGCACCAGTAGGGGTTCGGGGAACACTGAAGCTTTCTTT. Translated: CASTSRGSGNTEAFF.

The rearrangement links TRBV19 to TRBJ2-4, with D tentatively TRBD2 (5 bases). With 8 bases removed from V and 0 bases from J, the gap between germline ends came to 11 bases. CDR3 length: 14 residues. Germline CDR1 reads LNHDA; CDR2 reads SQIVND (reference sequence). CDR3 nucleotides: TGTGCCAGTCAAGGACGGGGAGCCAAAAACATTCAGTACTTC. Translation gives CASQGRGAKNIQYF.

Remarks on this clonotype: Just one base apart from a much larger clone, this may be a read error. The chain recombines TRBV7-9 with TRBJ2-2, with 11 nucleotides matching TRBD1. This CDR3 has 15 amino acids. Germline CDR1 and CDR2: SEHNR and FQNEAQ (reference sequence). CDR3 sequence (DNA): TGTACCAGCAGCTTCGGACAGGGGGCAGAAGGGGAGCTGTTTTTT. Protein product: CTSSFGQGAEGELFF.

In its sample, this clonotype was seen many times. The chain combines TRBV2 with TRBJ2-7; TRBD2 aligns across 9 bases. The V and J ends lost 10 bases and 3 bases, in that order; junction bases with no gene match: 13. Looked up from germline, CDR1 is SNHLY and CDR2 is FYNNEI. The CDR3 consists of 15 residues. CDR3: CATTGLASYNYEQYF. DNA of the CDR3: TGTGCCACTACCGGACTAGCGAGTTACAACTACGAGCAGTACTTC. The full variable domain, in which reference TRBV2 and TRBJ2-7 provide the parts outside the CDR3, is EPEVTQTPSHQVTQMGQEVILRCVPISNHLYFYWYRQILGQKVEFLVSFYNNEISEKSEIFDDQFSVERPDGSNFTLKIRSTKLEDSAMYFCATTGLASYNYEQYFGPGTRLTVT.

Of note for this clonotype: A read error may produce the germline difference seen at one junction end. This chain connects TRBV28 to TRBJ2-5; 14 nucleotides agree with TRBD2. The CDR3 has 15 amino acids. CDR1 and CDR2 from the germline V gene are MDHEN and SYDVKM. The CDR3 here is CASRRLAGGVETRYF. CDR3 DNA sequence: TGTGCCAGCAGACGACTAGCGGGAGGGGTGGAGACCCGGTACTTC.

The sample holds many counts of this clonotype. The chain employs TRBV12-3 or TRBV12-4 and TRBJ2-1; D is unclear. The CDR3 is made up of 13 amino acids. Trimming took 6 bases from V and 5 from J, leaving 11 bases between them. DNA of the CDR3: TGTGCCAGCAGGCCGACTGGGAACAATGAGCAGTTCTTC. This codes for CASRPTGNNEQFF.

This clonotype was counted many times. The chain uses TRBV2 and TRBJ2-1; 12 bases are a match to TRBD1. Trimming at V came to 7 bases and at J to 8 bases, leaving 6 bases not matched to a gene. Germline V gene data show CDR1 as SNHLY and CDR2 as FYNNEI. This CDR3 comprises 14 residues. DNA of the CDR3: TGTGCCAGCAAGGGACAGGGGGCTGCTGATGAGCAGTTCTTC. Its protein is CASKGQGAADEQFF.

This clonotype was seen repeatedly, ten times or more. J is TRBJ1-2 and V is TRBV10-2, with D tentatively TRBD1 (5 bases). Deletions cut 1 base from V and 2 bases from J, with 11 bases between. CDR3 size: 15 residues. Germline V lookup: CDR1 WSHSY, CDR2 SAAADI. For the CDR3, the DNA is TGCGCCAGCAGTGAGTGGATCAACAGGAACTATGGCTACACCTTC. Residues: CASSEWINRNYGYTF.

Ten or more counts support this clonotype. The chain is built from TRBV11-2 and TRBJ2-7; TRBD1 or TRBD2 may be the D gene (5 bases each). The germline gives CDR1 SGHAT, CDR2 FQNNGV. The CDR3 is made up of 15 amino acids. V was pared by 1 base and J by 3 bases, with 13 bases between. CDR3 coding DNA: TGTGCCAGCAGCTTAGGCCTAAGGGACCGCTACGAGCAGTACTTC. Translation gives CASSLGLRDRYEQYF. Variable domain in full (rest from reference TRBV11-2 and TRBJ2-7): EAGVAQSPRYKIIEKRQSVAFWCNPISGHATLYWYQQILGQGPKLLIQFQNNGVVDDSQLPKDRFSAERLKGVDSTLKIQPAKLEDSAVYLCASSLGLRDRYEQYFGPGTRLTVT.

As for this clonotype: Being one base from a much bigger clone, this may be a read error. The gene calls are TRBV10-3 and TRBJ1-2; 7 bases align to TRBD1. Germline V gene data show CDR1 as ENHRY and CDR2 as SYGVKD. This CDR3 is built from 15 residues. CDR3 sequence (DNA): TGTGCCGTCAGTGAGTCCGACAGGGCTATCTATGGCTACACCTTC. This encodes CAVSESDRAIYGYTF.

This clonotype was observed at least ten times. This sequence joins TRBV28 and TRBJ2-7; D could derive from TRBD1 or TRBD2 (5 bases each). V was trimmed by 7 bases and J by 1 base, leaving 20 bases between them. This CDR3 has 16 amino acids. Germline V CDR1 and CDR2: MDHEN, SYDVKM. The CDR3 sequence: CASNAPRDGQSYEQYF. The CDR3 nucleotides read TGTGCCAGCAACGCACCCCGGGACGGTCAATCCTACGAGCAGTACTTC.

This clonotype appeared many times. This chain connects TRBV27 to TRBJ2-1; 9 bases map to TRBD2. Germline CDR1 and CDR2: MNHEY and SMNVEV (reference sequence). The CDR3 spans 16 residues. With 7 bases clipped from V and 2 bases from J, the junction kept 9 bases outside the gene matches. The CDR3 region is CASNLYSGSPYNEQFF. CDR3 in DNA: TGTGCCAGCAACCTATATAGCGGGAGCCCCTACAATGAGCAGTTCTTC.

This clonotype appeared many times. The chain links TRBV6-2 or TRBV6-3 to TRBJ2-3, with D perhaps matching TRBD1 (6 bases). The CDR3 has 15 residues. V gave up 4 bases and J gave up 1 base, with 12 bases separating them. Looked up from germline, CDR1 is MNHEY and CDR2 is SVGEGT. The CDR3, as DNA: TGTGCCAGCAGTTCCCACAGGGTCGGCACAGATACGCAGTATTTT. Translation gives CASSSHRVGTDTQYF.

This clonotype was seen more than once but under ten times. The rearrangement links TRBV29-1 to TRBJ1-2, with a possible D match to TRBD1 (6 bases). V lost 8 bases to trimming and J lost 3 bases, with 13 bases between them. CDR1 is SQVTM, CDR2 ANQGSEA, per germline. CDR3 size: 12 residues. This CDR3 is CSTSTGDYGYTF. DNA of the CDR3: TGCAGCACCTCGACAGGCGACTATGGCTACACCTTC.

This chain uses TRBV6-1 with TRBJ1-5; no clear D. This CDR3 region has 12 residues. The germline CDR1 and CDR2 sequences are MNHNS and SASEGT. Trimming left V 6 bases short and J 4 bases short, with 7 bases between. CDR3 coding DNA: TGTGCCAGCAGCCCTATTAATCAGCCCCAGCATTTT. Encoded protein: CASSPINQPQHF.

There are many counts of this clonotype. The chain combines TRBV7-2 with TRBJ2-3; unclear D gene. The CDR3 covers 12 residues. Trimming left V 4 bases short and J 0 bases short, with 2 bases between. CDR1 is SGHTA, CDR2 FQGNSA, per germline. For the CDR3, the DNA is TGTGCCAGCAGCTCTAGCACAGATACGCAGTATTTT. Protein sequence: CASSSSTDTQYF.

This clonotype has a count of ten or more. The chain uses TRBV11-2 and TRBJ2-7, with 10 bases identical to TRBD1. CDR1 is SGHAT, CDR2 FQNNGV, per germline. The V and J ends lost 4 bases and 4 bases, in that order; junction bases with no gene match: 7. The CDR3 is made up of 15 amino acids. This CDR3 is CASSWDRGNFYEQYF. The DNA for the CDR3 is TGTGCCAGCAGCTGGGACAGGGGTAACTTTTACGAGCAGTACTTC.

This clonotype was observed a single time. J is TRBJ2-2 and V is TRBV9, with 9 bases that match TRBD1. The CDR3 runs 15 residues. The germline CDR1 and CDR2 sequences are SGDLS and YYNGEE. V was clipped by 3 bases and J by 4 bases; unmatched bases: 4. CDR3 nucleotide sequence: TGTGCCAGCAGCGCCGGGACAGGGCTCACCGGGGAGCTGTTTTTT. It specifies CASSAGTGLTGELFF.

This clonotype was counted at least ten times. The J gene is TRBJ1-1, the V gene TRBV6-1; D uncertain. Germline V gene sequence: CDR1 MNHNS, CDR2 SASEGT. V was pared by 7 bases and J by 7 bases, with 10 bases between. The CDR3 length is 11 residues. The CDR3 nucleotides are TGTGCCAGCACCGAGGAGATTGAAGCTTTCTTT. Translated, it gives CASTEEIEAFF.

This clonotype was observed a few times. CDR3 nucleotides: TGCGCCAGCAGCCAAGATCTGGGTCTCCACGAGCAGTACTTC. Translated, it gives CASSQDLGLHEQYF. This sequence joins TRBV4-1 and TRBJ2-7, with unresolved D. The CDR3 contains 14 residues. Germline assignment: CDR1 MGHRA and CDR2 YSYEKL. V lost 0 bases and J lost 5, with 11 bases in between.

This clonotype has a count of ten or more. The chain couples TRBV18 to TRBJ1-6; D unclear. Germline V gene data show CDR1 as KGHSH and CDR2 as LQKENI. The CDR3 is made up of 13 amino acids. Deletions cut 0 bases from V and 7 bases from J, with 4 bases between. The CDR3 nucleotides read TGTGCCAGCTCACCACCCGACAATTCACCCCTCCACTTT. Translated, it gives CASSPPDNSPLHF.

As regards this clonotype: Just one base apart from a much larger clone, this may be a read error. The gene calls are TRBV28 and TRBJ2-1; D might be TRBD1 (6 bases). Germline values: CDR1 MDHEN, CDR2 SYDVKM. The CDR3 spans 15 residues. Trimming took off 5 bases at V and 2 bases at J, with 13 bases between the two ends. CDR3 sequence: CASSEQDRTYNEQFF. In DNA, the CDR3 is TGTGCCAGCAGTGAACAGGACAGAACCTACAATGAGCAGTTCTTC.